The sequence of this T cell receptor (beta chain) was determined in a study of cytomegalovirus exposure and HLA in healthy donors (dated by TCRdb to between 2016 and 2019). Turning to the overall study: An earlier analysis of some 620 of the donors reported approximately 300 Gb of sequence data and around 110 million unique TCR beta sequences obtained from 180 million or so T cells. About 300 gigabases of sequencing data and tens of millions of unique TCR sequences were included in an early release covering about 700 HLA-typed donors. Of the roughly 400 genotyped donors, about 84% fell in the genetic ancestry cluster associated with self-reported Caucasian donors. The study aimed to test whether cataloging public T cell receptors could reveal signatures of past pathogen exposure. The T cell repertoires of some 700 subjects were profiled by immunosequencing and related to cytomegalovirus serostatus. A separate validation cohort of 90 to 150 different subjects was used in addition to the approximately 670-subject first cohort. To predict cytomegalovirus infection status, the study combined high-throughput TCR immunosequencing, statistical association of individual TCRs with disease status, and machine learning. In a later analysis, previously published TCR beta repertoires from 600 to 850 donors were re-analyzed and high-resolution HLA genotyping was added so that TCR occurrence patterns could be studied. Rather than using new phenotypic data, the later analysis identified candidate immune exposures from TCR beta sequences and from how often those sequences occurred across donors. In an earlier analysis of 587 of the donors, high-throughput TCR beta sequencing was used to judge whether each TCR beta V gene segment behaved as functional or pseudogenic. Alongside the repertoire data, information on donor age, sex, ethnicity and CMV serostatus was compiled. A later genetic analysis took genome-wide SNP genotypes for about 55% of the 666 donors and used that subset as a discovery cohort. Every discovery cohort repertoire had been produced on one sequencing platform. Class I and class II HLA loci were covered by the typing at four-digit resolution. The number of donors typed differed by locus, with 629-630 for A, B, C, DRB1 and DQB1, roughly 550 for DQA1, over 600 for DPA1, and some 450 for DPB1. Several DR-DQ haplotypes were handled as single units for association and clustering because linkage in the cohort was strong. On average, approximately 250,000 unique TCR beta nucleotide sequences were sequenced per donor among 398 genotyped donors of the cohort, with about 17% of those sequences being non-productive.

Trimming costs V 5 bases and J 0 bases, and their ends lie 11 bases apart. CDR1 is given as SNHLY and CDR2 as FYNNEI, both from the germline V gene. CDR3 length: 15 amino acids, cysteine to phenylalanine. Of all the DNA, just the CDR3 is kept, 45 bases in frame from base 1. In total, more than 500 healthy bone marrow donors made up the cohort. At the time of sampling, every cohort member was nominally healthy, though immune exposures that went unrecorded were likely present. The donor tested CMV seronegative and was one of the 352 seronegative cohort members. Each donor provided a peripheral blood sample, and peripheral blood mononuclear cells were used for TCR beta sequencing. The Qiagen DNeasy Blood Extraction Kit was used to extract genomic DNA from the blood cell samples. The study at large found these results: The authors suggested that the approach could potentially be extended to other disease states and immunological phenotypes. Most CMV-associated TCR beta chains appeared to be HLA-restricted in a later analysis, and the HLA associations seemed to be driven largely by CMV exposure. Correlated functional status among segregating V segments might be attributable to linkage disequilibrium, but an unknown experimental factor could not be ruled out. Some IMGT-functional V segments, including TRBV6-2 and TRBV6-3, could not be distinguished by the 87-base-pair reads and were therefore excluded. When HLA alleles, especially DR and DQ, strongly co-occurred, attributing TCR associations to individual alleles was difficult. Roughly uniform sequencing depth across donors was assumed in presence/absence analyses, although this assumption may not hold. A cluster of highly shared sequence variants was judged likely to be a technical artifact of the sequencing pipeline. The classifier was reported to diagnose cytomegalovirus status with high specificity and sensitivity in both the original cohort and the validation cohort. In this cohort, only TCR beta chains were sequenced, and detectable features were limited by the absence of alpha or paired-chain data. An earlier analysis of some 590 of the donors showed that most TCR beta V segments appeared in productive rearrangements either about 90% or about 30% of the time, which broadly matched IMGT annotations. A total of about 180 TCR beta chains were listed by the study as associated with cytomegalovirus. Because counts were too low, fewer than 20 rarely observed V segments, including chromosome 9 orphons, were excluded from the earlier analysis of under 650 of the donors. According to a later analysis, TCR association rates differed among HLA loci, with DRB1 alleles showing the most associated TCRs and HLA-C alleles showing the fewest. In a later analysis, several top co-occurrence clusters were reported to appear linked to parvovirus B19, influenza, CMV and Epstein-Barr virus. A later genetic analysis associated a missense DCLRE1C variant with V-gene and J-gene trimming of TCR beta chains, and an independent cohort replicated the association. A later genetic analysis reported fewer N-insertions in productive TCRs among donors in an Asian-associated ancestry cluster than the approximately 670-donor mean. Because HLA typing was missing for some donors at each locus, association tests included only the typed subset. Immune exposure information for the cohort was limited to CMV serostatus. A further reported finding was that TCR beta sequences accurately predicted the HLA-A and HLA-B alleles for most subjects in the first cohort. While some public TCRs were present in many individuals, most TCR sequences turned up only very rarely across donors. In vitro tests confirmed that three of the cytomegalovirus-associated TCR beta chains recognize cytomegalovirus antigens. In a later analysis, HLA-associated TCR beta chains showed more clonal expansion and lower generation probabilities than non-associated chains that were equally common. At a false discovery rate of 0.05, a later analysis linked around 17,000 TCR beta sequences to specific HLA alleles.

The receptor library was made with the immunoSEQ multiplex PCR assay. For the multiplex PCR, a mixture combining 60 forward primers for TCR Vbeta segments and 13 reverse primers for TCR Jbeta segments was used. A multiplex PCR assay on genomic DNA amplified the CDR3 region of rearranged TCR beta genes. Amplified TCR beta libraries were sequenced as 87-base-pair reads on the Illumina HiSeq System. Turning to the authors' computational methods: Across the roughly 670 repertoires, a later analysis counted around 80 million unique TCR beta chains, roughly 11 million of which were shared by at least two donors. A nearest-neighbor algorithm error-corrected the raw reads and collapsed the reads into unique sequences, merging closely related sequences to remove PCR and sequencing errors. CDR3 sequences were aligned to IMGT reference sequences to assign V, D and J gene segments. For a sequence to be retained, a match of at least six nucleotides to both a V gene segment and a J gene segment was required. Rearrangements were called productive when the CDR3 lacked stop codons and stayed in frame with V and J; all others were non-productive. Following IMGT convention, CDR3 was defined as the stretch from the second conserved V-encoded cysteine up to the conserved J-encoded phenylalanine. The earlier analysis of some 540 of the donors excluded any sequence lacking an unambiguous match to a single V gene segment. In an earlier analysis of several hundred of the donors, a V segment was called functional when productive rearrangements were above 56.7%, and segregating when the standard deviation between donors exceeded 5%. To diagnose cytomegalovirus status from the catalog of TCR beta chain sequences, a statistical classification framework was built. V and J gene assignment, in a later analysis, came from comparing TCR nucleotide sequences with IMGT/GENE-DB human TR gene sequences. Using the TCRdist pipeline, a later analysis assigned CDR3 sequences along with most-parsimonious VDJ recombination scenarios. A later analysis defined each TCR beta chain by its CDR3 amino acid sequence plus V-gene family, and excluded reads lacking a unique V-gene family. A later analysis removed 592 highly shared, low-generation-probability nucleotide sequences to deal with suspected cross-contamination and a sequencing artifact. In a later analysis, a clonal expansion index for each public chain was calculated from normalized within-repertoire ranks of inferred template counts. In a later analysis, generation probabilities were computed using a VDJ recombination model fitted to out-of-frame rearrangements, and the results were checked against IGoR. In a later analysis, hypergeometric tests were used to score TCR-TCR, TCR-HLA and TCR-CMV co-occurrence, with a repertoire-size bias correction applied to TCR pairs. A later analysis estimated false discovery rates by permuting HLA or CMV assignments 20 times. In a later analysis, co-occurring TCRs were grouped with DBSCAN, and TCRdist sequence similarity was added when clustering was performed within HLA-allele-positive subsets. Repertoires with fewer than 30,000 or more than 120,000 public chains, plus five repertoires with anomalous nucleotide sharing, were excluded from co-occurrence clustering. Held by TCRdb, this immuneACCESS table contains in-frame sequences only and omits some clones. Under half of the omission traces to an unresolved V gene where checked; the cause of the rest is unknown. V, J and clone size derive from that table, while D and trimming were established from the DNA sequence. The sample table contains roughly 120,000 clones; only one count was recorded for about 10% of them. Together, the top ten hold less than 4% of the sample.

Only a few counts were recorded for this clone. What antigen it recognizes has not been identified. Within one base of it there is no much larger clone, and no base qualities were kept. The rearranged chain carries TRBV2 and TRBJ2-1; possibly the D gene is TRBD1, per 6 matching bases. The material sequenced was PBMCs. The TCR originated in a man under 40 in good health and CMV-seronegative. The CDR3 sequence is CASSQVGGSYNEQFF. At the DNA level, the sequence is TGTGCCAGCAGTCAAGTAGGGGGCTCCTACAATGAGCAGTTCTTC.